Here is one T cell receptor beta chain with its context. The CDR3 runs 15 residues. V was cut by 5 bases and J by 8 bases, with 21 bases left in between. Per germline, CDR1 SGHAT and CDR2 FQNNGV. These data belong to a study of technical replicates of blood from a few donors. Profiled with immunoSEQ multiplex PCR; TCRdb holds only in-frame clones, not every one. The sample lists fewer than 90,000 clones, roughly 93% occurring once. This receptor was taken from a human donor in good health. The genes are TRBV11-2 and TRBJ1-2; D is uncertain. Sequencing was done on a sample of T cells isolated from PBMCs. The CDR3 coding sequence is TGTGCCAGCAGCCCCGGCGGTTGGGCAGCGGGGGGCTACACCTTC. Residues: CASSPGGWAAGGYTF.